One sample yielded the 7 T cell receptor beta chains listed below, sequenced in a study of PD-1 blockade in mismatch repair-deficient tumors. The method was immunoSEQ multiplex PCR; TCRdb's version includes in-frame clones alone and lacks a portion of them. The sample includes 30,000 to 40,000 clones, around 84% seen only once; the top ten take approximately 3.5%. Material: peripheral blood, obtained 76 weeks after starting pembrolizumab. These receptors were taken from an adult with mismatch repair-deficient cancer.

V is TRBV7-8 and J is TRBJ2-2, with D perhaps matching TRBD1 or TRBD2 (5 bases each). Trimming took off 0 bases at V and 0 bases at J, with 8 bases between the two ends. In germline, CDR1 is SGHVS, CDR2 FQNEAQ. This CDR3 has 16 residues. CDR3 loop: CASSLAGTANTGELFF. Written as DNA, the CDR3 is TGTGCCAGCAGCTTAGCAGGGACGGCGAACACCGGGGAGCTGTTTTTT. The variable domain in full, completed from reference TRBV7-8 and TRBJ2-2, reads GAGVSQSPRYKVAKRGQDVALRCDPISGHVSLFWYQQALGQGPEFLTYFQNEAQLDKSGLPSDRFFAERPEGSVSTLKIQRTQQEDSAVYLCASSLAGTANTGELFFGEGSRLTVL.

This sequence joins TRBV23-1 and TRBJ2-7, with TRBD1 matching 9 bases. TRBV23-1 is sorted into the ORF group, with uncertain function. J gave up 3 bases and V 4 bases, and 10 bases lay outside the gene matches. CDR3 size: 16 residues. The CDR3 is CASSRPQGALYYEQYF. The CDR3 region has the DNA TGCGCCAGCAGTCGACCACAGGGGGCGCTTTACTACGAGCAGTACTTC.

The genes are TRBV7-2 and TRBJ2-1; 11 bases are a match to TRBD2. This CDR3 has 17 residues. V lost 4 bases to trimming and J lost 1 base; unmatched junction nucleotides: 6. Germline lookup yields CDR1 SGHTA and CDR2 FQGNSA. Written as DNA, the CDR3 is TGTGCCAGCAGCTCACGGATAGCGGGAGGGTCCTACAATGAGCAGTTCTTC. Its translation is CASSSRIAGGSYNEQFF.

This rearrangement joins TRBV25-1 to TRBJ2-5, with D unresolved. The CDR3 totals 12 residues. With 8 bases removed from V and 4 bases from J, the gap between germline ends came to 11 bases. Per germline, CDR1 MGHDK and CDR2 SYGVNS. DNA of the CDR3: TGTGCCAGCCAGATGGATCGAGAGACCCAGTACTTC. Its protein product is CASQMDRETQYF.

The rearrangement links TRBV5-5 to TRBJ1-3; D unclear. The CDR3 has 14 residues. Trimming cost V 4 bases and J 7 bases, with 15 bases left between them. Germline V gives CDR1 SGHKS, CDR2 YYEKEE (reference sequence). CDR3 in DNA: TGTGCCAGCAGCCAAGGGCCCTTCCGGAACACCATATATTTT. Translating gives CASSQGPFRNTIYF. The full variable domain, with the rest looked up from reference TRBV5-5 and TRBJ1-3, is DAGVTQSPTHLIKTRGQQVTLRCSPISGHKSVSWYQQVLGQGPQFIFQYYEKEERGRGNFPDRFSARQFPNYSSELNVNALLLGDSALYLCASSQGPFRNTIYFGEGSWLTVV.

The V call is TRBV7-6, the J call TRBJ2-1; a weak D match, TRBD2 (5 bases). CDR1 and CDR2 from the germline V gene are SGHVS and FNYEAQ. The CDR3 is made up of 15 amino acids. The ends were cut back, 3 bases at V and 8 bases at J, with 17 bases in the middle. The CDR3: CASSLGEPLYYEQFF. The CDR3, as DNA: TGTGCCAGCAGCTTGGGAGAACCATTATATTATGAGCAGTTCTTC.

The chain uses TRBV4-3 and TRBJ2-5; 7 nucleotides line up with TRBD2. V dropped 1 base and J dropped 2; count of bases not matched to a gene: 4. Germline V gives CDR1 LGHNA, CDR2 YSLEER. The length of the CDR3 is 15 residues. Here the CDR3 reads CASSQGLAVQETQYF. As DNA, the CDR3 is TGCGCCAGCAGCCAAGGGCTAGCGGTACAAGAGACCCAGTACTTC.